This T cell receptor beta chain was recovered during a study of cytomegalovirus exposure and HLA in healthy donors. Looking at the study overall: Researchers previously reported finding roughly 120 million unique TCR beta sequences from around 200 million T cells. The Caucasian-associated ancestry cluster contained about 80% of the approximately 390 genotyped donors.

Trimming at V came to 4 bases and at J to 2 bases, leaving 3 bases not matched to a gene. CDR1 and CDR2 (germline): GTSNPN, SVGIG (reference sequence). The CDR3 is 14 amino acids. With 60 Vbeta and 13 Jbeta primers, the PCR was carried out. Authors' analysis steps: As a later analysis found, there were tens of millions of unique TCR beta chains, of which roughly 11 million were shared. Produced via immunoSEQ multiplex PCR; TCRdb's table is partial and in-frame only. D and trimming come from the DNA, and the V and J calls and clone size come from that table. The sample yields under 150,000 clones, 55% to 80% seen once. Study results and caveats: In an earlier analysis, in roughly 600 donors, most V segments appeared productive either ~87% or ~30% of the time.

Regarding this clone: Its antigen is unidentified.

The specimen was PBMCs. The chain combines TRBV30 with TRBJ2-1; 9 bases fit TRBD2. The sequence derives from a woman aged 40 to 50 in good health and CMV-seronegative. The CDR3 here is CAWKAGGAYNEQFF. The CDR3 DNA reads TGTGCCTGGAAAGCGGGGGGAGCCTACAATGAGCAGTTCTTC.